The T cell receptor (beta chain) under discussion was sequenced for a study of regulatory dendritic cells for organ transplantation. CDR1 SGHKS and CDR2 YYEKEE come from the germline V gene (reference sequence). The length of the CDR3 is 15 residues. The J segment lost 8 bases and the V segment lost 2 bases, leaving 9 bases of the junction unmatched. Repertoires were generated with immunoSEQ multiplex PCR, while TCRdb's copy carries only in-frame clones and drops some. The sample carries 25,000 to 35,000 clones, approximately 78% recorded once. This chain connects TRBV5-5 to TRBJ1-4, with 7 bases matching TRBD1. This clonotype originated in a human donor in good health. Sample: naive CD4+ T cells from blood. Documented subset: CD45RA+ naive T cells. CDR3 bases: TGTGCCAGCAGCTTATCTGACAGGGCGGGGGAAAAACTGTTTTTT. Translation gives CASSLSDRAGEKLFF.